This TCR beta chain was found in a study of T cell repertoires in cytomegalovirus infection. The study, taken as a whole, reports: Cumulated frequencies of public TCR beta families served to identify carriers of CMV plus the relevant HLA.

This clonotype was seen a few times. Its antigen remains unknown. Germline V gene sequence: CDR1 SEHNR, CDR2 FQNEAQ (reference sequence). V was cut by 1 base and J by 15 bases, with 13 bases left in between. There are 12 residues in the CDR3. TCRdb re-called the reads with MiXCR, one entry per CDR3 protein. The table lists 400,000 or so distinct CDR3 sequences, roughly 30% of them singletons. The sample was PBMCs. This clonotype was sampled from a human donor in good health (CMV status not recorded). Some clones in this sample may be carry-over from other donors' samples. This chain links TRBV7-9 with TRBJ2-4, with D uncertain. CDR3 loop: CASSLDLGRPYF. CDR3 bases: TGTGCCAGCAGCTTAGATTTGGGCCGACCGTACTTC.